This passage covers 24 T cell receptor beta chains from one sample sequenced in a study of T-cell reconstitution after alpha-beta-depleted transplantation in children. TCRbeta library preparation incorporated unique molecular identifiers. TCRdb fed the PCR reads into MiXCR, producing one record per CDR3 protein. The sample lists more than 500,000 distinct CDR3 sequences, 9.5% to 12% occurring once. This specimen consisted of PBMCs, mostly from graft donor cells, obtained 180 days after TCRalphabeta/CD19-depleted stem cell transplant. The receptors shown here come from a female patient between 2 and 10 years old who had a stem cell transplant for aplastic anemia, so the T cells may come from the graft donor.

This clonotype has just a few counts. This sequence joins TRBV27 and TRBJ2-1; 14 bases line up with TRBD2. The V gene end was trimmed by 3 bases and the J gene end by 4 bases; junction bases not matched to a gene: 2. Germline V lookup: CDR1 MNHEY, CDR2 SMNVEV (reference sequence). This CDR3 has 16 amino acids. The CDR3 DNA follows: TGTGCCAGCAGTTTCGGGACTAGCGGGGGATACAATGAGCAGTTCTTC. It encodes CASSFGTSGGYNEQFF.

The CDR3: CASSVVRGFTEAFF. The CDR3 DNA is TGTGCCAGCAGCGTAGTTAGGGGCTTCACTGAAGCTTTCTTT. This rearrangement joins TRBV9 to TRBJ1-1; D is possibly TRBD1 (5 bases). Germline V gives CDR1 SGDLS, CDR2 YYNGEE. V lost 0 bases and J 4 bases, leaving 10 bases between the germline ends. The CDR3 contains 14 residues.

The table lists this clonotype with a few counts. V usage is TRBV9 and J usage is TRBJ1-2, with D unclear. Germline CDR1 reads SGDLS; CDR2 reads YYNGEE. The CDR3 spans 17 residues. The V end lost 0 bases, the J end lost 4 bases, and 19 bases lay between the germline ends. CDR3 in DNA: TGTGCCAGCAGCGTAGGGGTCAGTACCCCTGTGGTCTATGGCTACACCTTC. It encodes CASSVGVSTPVVYGYTF.

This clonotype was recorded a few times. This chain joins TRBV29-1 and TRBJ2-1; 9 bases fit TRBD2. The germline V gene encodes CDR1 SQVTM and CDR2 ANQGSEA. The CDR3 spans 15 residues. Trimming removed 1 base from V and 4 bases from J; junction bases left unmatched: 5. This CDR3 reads CSVEGSGSAYNEQFF. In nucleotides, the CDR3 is TGCAGCGTTGAAGGTAGCGGGAGCGCTTACAATGAGCAGTTCTTC.

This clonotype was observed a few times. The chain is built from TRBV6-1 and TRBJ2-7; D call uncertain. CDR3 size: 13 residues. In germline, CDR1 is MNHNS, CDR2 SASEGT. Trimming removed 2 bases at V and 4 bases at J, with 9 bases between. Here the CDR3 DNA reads TGTGCCAGCAGTGAAAGGACCTCATACGAGCAGTACTTC. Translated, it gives CASSERTSYEQYF.

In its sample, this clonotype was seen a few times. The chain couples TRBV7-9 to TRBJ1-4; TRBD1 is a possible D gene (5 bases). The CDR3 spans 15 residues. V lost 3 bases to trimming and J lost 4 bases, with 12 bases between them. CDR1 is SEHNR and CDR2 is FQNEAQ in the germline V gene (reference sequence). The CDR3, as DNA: TGTGCCAGCAGCTTCAGGCGGGGGGATAATGAAAAACTGTTTTTT. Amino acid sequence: CASSFRRGDNEKLFF.

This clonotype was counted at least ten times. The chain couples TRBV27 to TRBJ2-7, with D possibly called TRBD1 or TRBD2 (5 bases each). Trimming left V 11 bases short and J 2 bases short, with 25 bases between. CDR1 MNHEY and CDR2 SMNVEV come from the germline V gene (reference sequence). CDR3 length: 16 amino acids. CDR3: CASRVSGVRLAYEQYF. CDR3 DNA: TGTGCCTCCAGGGTGTCCGGGGTGCGGTTAGCCTACGAGCAGTACTTC.

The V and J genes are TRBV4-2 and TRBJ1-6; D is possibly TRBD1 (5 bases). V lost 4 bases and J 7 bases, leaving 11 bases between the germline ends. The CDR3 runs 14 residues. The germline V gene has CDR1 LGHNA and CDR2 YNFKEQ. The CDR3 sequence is CASSLLGENSPLHF. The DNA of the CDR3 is TGTGCCAGCAGCCTATTAGGGGAGAATTCACCCCTCCACTTT.

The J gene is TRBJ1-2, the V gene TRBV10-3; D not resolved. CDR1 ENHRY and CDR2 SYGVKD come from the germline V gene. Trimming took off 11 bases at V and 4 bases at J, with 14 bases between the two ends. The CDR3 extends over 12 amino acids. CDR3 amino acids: CAPVGCSYGYTF. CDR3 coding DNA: TGTGCCCCCGTCGGGTGCAGCTATGGCTACACCTTC.

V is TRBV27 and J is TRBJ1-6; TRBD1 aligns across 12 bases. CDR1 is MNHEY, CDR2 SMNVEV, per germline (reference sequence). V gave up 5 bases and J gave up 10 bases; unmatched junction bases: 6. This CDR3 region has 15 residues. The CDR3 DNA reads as TGTGCCAGCAGTCCCCCGGGACAGGGGGCGTCACCCCTCCACTTT. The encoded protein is CASSPPGQGASPLHF.

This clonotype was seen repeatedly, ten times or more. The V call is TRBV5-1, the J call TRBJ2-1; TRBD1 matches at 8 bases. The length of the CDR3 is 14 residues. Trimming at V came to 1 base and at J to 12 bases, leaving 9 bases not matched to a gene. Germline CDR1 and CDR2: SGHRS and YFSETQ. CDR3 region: CASSLIIGQGVQFF. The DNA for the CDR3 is TGCGCCAGCAGCTTGATTATTGGACAGGGAGTGCAGTTCTTC.

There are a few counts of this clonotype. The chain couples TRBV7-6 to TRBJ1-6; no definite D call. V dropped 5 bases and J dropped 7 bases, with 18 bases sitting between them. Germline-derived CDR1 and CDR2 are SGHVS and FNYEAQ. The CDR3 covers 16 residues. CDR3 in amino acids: CASSPDTPRFNSPLHF. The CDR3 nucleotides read TGTGCCAGCAGCCCAGACACCCCAAGATTCAATTCACCCCTCCACTTT.

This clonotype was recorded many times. CDR3 sequence reads: CASSLTGTGGNQPQHF. CDR3 coding DNA: TGCGCCAGCAGCTTGACCGGGACAGGGGGTAATCAGCCCCAGCATTTT. The chain links TRBV5-1 to TRBJ1-5, with 11 bases fitting TRBD1. Trimming cost V 1 base and J 4 bases; bases outside gene matches: 4. This CDR3 has 16 residues. CDR1 and CDR2 from the germline V gene are SGHRS and YFSETQ.

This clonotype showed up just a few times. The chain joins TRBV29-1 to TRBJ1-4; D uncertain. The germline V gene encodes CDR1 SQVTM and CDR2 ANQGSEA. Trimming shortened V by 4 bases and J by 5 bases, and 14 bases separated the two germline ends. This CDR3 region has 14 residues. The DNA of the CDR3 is TGCAGCGTTGTGGGGAACGGCGGGAATGAAAAACTGTTTTTT. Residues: CSVVGNGGNEKLFF.

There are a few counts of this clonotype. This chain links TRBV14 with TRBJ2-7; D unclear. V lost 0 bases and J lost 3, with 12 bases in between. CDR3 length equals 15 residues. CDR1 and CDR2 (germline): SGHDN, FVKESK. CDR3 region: CASSQDTGPYYEQYF. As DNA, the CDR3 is TGTGCCAGCAGCCAAGATACCGGGCCTTACTACGAGCAGTACTTC.

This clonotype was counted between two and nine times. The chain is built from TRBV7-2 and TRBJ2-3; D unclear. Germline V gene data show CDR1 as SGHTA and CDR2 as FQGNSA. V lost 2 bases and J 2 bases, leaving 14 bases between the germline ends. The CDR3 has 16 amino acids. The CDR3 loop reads CASSLKGYSLTDTQYF. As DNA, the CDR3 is TGTGCCAGCAGCTTAAAAGGATATTCACTCACAGATACGCAGTATTTT. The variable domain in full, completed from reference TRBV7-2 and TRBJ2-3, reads GAGVSQSPSNKVTEKGKDVELRCDPISGHTALYWYRQSLGQGLEFLIYFQGNSAPDKSGLPSDRFSAERTGGSVSTLTIQRTQQEDSAVYLCASSLKGYSLTDTQYFGPGTRLTVL.

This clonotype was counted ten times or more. DNA of the CDR3: TGTGCCAGCAGCCAAGAGACTAGGACCACAGATACGCAGTATTTT. It is translated as CASSQETRTTDTQYF. The chain recombines TRBV4-2 with TRBJ2-3, with D possibly being TRBD2 (6 bases). CDR3 length: 15 residues. V lost 0 bases to trimming and J lost 2 bases, with 9 bases between them. CDR1 and CDR2 from the germline V gene are LGHNA and YNFKEQ.

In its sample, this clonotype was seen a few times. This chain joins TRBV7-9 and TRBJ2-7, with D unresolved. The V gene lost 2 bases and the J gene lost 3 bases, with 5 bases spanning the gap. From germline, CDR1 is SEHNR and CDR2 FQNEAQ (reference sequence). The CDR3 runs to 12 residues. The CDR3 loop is CASSLIGYEQYV. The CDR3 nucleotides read TGTGCCAGCAGCTTAATTGGCTACGAGCAGTACGTC.

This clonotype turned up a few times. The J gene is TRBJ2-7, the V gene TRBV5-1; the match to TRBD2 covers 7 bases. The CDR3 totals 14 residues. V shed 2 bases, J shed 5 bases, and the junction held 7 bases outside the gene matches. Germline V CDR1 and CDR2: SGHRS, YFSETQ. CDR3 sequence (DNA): TGCGCCAGCAGCTTCGGGGGGAGTATCGACGAGCAGTACTTC. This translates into CASSFGGSIDEQYF.

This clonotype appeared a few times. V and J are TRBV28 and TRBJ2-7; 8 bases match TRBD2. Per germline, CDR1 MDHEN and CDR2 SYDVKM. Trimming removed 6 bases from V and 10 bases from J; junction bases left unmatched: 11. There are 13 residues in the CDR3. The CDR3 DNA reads TGTGCCAGCAGCTACCCGGGGGGGGGACTACAGTACTTC. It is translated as CASSYPGGGLQYF.

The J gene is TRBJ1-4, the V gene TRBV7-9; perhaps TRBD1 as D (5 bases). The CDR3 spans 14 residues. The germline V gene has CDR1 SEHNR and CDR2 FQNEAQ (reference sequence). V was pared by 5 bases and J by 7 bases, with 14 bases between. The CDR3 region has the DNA TGTGCCAGCAGCACCAGCCGGGGGGGTGAAAAACTGTTTTTT. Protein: CASSTSRGGEKLFF. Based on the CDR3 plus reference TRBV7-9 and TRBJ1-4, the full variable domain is DTGVSQNPRHKITKRGQNVTFRCDPISEHNRLYWYRQTLGQGPEFLTYFQNEAQLEKSRLLSDRFSAERPKGSFSTLEIQRTEQGDSAMYLCASSTSRGGEKLFFGSGTQLSVL.

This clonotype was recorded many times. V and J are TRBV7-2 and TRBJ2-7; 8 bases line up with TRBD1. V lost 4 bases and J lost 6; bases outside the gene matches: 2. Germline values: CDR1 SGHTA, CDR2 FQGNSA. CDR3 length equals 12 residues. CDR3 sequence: CASSYDRGEQYV. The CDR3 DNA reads TGTGCCAGCAGCTACGACAGGGGCGAGCAGTACGTC.

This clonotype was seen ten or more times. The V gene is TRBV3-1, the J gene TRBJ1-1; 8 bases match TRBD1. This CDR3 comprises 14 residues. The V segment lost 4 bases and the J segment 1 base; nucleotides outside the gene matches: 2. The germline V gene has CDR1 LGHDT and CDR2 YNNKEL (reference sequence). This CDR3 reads CASSPQGGNTEAFF. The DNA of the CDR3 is TGTGCCAGCAGCCCACAGGGGGGGAACACTGAAGCTTTCTTT. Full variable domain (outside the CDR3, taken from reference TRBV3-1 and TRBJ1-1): DTAVSQTPKYLVTQMGNDKSIKCEQNLGHDTMYWYKQDSKKFLKIMFSYNNKELIINETVPNRFSPKSPDKAHLNLHINSLELGDSAVYFCASSPQGGNTEAFFGQGTRLTVV.

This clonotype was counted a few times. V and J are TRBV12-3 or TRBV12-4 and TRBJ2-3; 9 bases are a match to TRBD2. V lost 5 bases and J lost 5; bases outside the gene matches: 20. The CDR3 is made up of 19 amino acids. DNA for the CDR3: TGTGCCAGCAGTCCCTGCCTGCGGGAGGGCCGGTTGGGTAGAGATACGCAGTATTTT. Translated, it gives CASSPCLREGRLGRDTQYF.